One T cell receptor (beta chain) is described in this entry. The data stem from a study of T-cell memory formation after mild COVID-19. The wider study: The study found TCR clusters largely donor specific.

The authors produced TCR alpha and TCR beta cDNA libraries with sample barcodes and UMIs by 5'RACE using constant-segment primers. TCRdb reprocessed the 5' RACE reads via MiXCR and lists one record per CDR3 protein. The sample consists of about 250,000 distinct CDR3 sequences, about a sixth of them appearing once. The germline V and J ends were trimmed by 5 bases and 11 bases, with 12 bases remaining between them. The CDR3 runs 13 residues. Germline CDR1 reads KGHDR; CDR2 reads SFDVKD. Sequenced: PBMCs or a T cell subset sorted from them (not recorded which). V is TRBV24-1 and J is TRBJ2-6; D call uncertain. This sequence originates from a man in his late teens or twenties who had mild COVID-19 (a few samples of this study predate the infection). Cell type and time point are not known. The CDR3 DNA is TGTGCCACCAGTGTGGGATCCCGAGACGTCCTGACTTTC. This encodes CATSVGSRDVLTF.